Sequencing of this TCR beta chain was carried out in a study of blood T cell repertoires in COVID-19. Study summary: The origin of the acute and convalescent COVID-19 samples was the United States, Italy and Spain. T cells, B-cell-depleted T cells, or PBMCs supplied cDNA or gDNA.

Authors' processing steps: Nucleated cell number was recorded as an estimate derived from reference gene primer amplification. Sequencing used immunoSEQ multiplex PCR; TCRdb keeps in-frame clones, though not all of them. Clonal size and the V and J genes are those of that table, whereas D and trimming came from the DNA. Among more than 200,000 clones, around 86% were seen once, and the ten largest hold over 7%. V was pared by 4 bases and J by 2 bases, with 12 bases between. Looked up from germline, CDR1 is LGHDT and CDR2 is YNNKEL (reference sequence). The CDR3 loop spans 15 amino acids. The genes are TRBV3-1 (or the pseudogene TRBV3-2) and TRBJ2-1; weak D call: TRBD2 (6 bases). Sequenced input: peripheral blood. The clonotype originates from a woman older than 75 with COVID-19, enrolled during active disease. The CDR3 is CASSPGLGTYNEQFF. In nucleotides, the CDR3 is TGTGCCAGCAGCCCGGGACTTGGGACCTACAATGAGCAGTTCTTC.